The rows below give T cell receptor beta chains drawn from one sample of a study of shared clonotypes between healthy human individuals. Generated by immunoSEQ multiplex PCR, the TCRdb table keeps only in-frame clones and is missing some. This sample has 2 million or so clones, with 85% to 95% found just once. The sequenced sample was naive CD4+ T cells sorted from blood. The source of these receptors is a man aged 18-30 years in good health. Each CDR3 is given with its conserved first and last residue. The D gene is left open where the match is weak. The listing skips clone size in some rows; elsewhere it reads once, few, many or a size class.

v_call	clone_size	d_call	j_call	cdr3_aa	cdr3_nt
TRBV6-1	NA	NA	TRBJ1-2	CASSVMDTPSRGYTF	TGTGCCAGCAGTGTAATGGACACTCCCTCGAGGGGCTACACCTTC
TRBV2	NA	NA	TRBJ2-7	CASRSSSYEQYF	TGTGCCAGCAGGTCGAGCTCCTACGAGCAGTACTTC
TRBV19	NA	TRBD1	TRBJ2-7	CASSSRDSSYEQYF	TGTGCCAGTAGTTCCAGGGACAGCTCCTACGAGCAGTACTTC
TRBV15	NA	NA	TRBJ1-4	CATSRDRPAGEKLFF	TGTGCCACCAGCAGAGATCGCCCGGCGGGTGAAAAACTGTTTTTT
TRBV6-1	NA	NA	TRBJ2-2	CASGQRAGELFF	TGTGCCAGCGGCCAGAGAGCCGGGGAGCTGTTTTTT
TRBV29-1	NA	TRBD1	TRBJ1-1	CSVGDREAFF	TGCAGCGTTGGGGACAGGGAAGCTTTCTTT
TRBV9	NA	TRBD2	TRBJ2-5	CASTPRAGAQETQYF	TGTGCCAGCACCCCGAGGGCGGGAGCCCAAGAGACCCAGTACTTC
TRBV6-5	NA	NA	TRBJ1-6	CASSSPRERSPLHF	TGTGCCAGCAGTTCCCCCCGTGAGAGGTCACCCCTCCACTTT
TRBV4-1	once	TRBD1	TRBJ2-7	CASSQDFMQGAEEQYF	TGCGCCAGCAGCCAAGATTTCATGCAGGGGGCAGAGGAGCAGTACTTC
TRBV5-6	NA	NA	TRBJ2-5	CASSLGAGRASQETQYF	TGTGCCAGCAGCTTGGGTGCGGGGCGGGCGTCACAAGAGACCCAGTACTTC
TRBV5-1	few	TRBD2	TRBJ2-5	CASSLAGGGETQYF	TGCGCCAGCAGCTTGGCCGGGGGAGGGGAGACCCAGTACTTC
TRBV20-1	NA	NA	TRBJ2-1	CSARDRNEQFF	TGCAGTGCTAGAGACCGAAATGAGCAGTTCTTC
TRBV7-9	few	NA	TRBJ2-1	CASRPGINEQFF	TGTGCCAGCAGGCCGGGGATCAATGAGCAGTTCTTC
TRBV2	few	NA	TRBJ1-5	CASSEAQAGNQPQHF	TGTGCCAGCAGTGAAGCCCAGGCCGGCAATCAGCCCCAGCATTTT
TRBV6-5	NA	NA	TRBJ1-2	CASSYSGVSYGYTF	TGTGCCAGCAGTTACTCGGGGGTCTCCTATGGCTACACCTTC
TRBV19	NA	TRBD1	TRBJ1-1	CASSIAQGGTEAFF	TGTGCCAGTAGTATCGCACAGGGGGGAACTGAAGCTTTCTTT
TRBV11-2	NA	NA	TRBJ1-2	CASSREGNYGYTF	TGTGCCAGCAGCCGGGAGGGGAACTATGGCTACACCTTC
TRBV30	NA	TRBD2	TRBJ2-7	CAWSGLAGFTPYEQYF	TGTGCCTGGAGCGGACTAGCGGGCTTTACGCCCTACGAGCAGTACTTC
TRBV28	NA	TRBD1	TRBJ2-7	CASSRTGPIYEQYF	TGTGCCAGCAGTCGGACAGGGCCTATCTACGAGCAGTACTTC
TRBV7-2	NA	TRBD2	TRBJ2-3	CASSTTSGWRADTQYF	TGTGCCAGCAGCACGACTAGCGGGTGGCGCGCAGATACGCAGTATTTT
TRBV2	NA	NA	TRBJ2-1	CASSPTPLYNEQFF	TGTGCCAGCAGTCCGACCCCTCTCTACAATGAGCAGTTCTTC
TRBV15	NA	TRBD1	TRBJ1-4	CAVGTATNEKLFF	TGTGCCGTCGGGACAGCAACTAATGAAAAACTGTTTTTT
TRBV9	few	NA	TRBJ2-3	CASSVDRADTQYF	TGTGCCAGCAGCGTAGATCGGGCAGATACGCAGTATTTT
TRBV27	NA	NA	TRBJ2-7	CASSWDSSYEQYF	TGTGCCAGCAGTTGGGACTCATCATACGAGCAGTACTTC
TRBV7-2	NA	TRBD2	TRBJ2-5	CASSLGLLAGVIQETQYF	TGTGCCAGCAGCTTAGGTCTACTAGCGGGGGTGATCCAAGAGACCCAGTACTTC
TRBV4-1	NA	TRBD1	TRBJ2-7	CASSPRDRVYEQYF	TGCGCCAGCAGCCCCCGGGACAGGGTGTACGAGCAGTACTTC
TRBV6-5	NA	NA	TRBJ2-7	CASSPDRFPYEQYF	TGTGCCAGCAGTCCTGACAGGTTTCCCTACGAGCAGTACTTC
TRBV28	NA	NA	TRBJ1-3	CASSLTDNSGNTIYF	TGTGCCAGCAGTTTAACGGACAACTCTGGAAACACCATATATTTT
TRBV11-2	NA	TRBD1	TRBJ1-2	CASSSDRGSHGYTF	TGTGCCAGCAGCTCCGACAGGGGTTCACATGGCTACACCTTC
TRBV5-6	NA	TRBD2	TRBJ2-7	CASSFSSGRYEQYF	TGTGCCAGCAGCTTCTCTAGCGGGAGGTACGAGCAGTACTTC
TRBV5-4	once	TRBD2	TRBJ2-1	CASRVSGGAYNEQFF	TGTGCCAGCAGGGTTAGCGGGGGGGCCTACAATGAGCAGTTCTTC
TRBV7-9	NA	NA	TRBJ2-3	CASSFGSDTQYF	TGTGCCAGCAGCTTTGGGTCCGATACGCAGTATTTT
TRBV6-4	NA	TRBD1	TRBJ1-2	CASSDSLEGAVYGYTF	TGTGCCAGCAGTGACTCACTCGAGGGGGCGGTCTATGGCTACACCTTC
TRBV7-2	NA	TRBD1	TRBJ1-2	CASSLKGQGDGGYTF	TGTGCCAGCAGCTTAAAGGGACAGGGAGACGGTGGCTACACCTTC
TRBV7-9	NA	NA	TRBJ1-4	CASSYFLTGANEKLFF	TGTGCCAGCAGCTACTTTCTGACAGGCGCGAATGAAAAACTGTTTTTT
TRBV5-1	NA	TRBD1	TRBJ2-3	CASSGTGGRADTQYF	TGCGCCAGCAGCGGGACAGGGGGAAGGGCAGATACGCAGTATTTT
TRBV5-5	NA	NA	TRBJ2-7	CASWDISYEQYF	TGTGCCAGCTGGGACATCTCCTACGAGCAGTACTTC
TRBV6-6	NA	NA	TRBJ2-4	CASSYSGGAAKNIQYF	TGTGCCAGCAGTTACTCGGGGGGAGCAGCCAAAAACATTCAGTACTTC
TRBV6-5	NA	NA	TRBJ1-2	CASNPQGPSNYGYTF	TGTGCCAGCAATCCACAGGGACCTTCTAACTATGGCTACACCTTC
TRBV30	once	NA	TRBJ2-5	CAWSRGGQETQYF	TGTGCCTGGAGCCGAGGCGGGCAAGAGACCCAGTACTTC
TRBV7-9	once	TRBD1	TRBJ1-2	CASSRQGAKGYTF	TGTGCCAGCAGCCGACAGGGGGCAAAGGGCTACACCTTC
TRBV27	NA	NA	TRBJ1-4	CASSPGLLPGRRRVNEKLFF	TGTGCCAGCAGTCCCGGGCTATTACCGGGACGGAGGCGGGTTAATGAAAAACTGTTTTTT
TRBV6-1	few	TRBD1	TRBJ1-4	CASSEVQGGSEKLFF	TGTGCCAGCAGTGAAGTCCAGGGGGGATCCGAAAAACTGTTTTTT
TRBV2	NA	NA	TRBJ2-1	CASGLEGRDEQFF	TGTGCCAGCGGGTTGGAGGGTAGGGATGAGCAGTTCTTC
TRBV5-6	NA	NA	TRBJ1-5	CASSIRTGTKGNQPQHF	TGTGCCAGCAGCATCCGTACCGGGACGAAGGGCAATCAGCCCCAGCATTTT
TRBV5-1	NA	NA	TRBJ2-5	CASSLVGGRNQETQYF	TGCGCCAGCAGCTTGGTTGGAGGGAGAAACCAAGAGACCCAGTACTTC
TRBV5-1	NA	NA	TRBJ2-5	CASSSRDLQETQYF	TGCGCCAGCAGCTCCCGGGACTTACAAGAGACCCAGTACTTC
TRBV30	NA	NA	TRBJ2-7	CAAQSGNSYEQYF	TGTGCTGCGCAATCGGGGAACTCCTACGAGCAGTACTTC
TRBV28	NA	TRBD1	TRBJ1-3	CASSSQGVSGNTIYF	TGTGCCAGCAGTTCACAGGGGGTTTCTGGAAACACCATATATTTT
TRBV28	NA	NA	TRBJ2-2	CATEGGELFF	TGTGCCACCGAGGGTGGGGAGCTGTTTTTT
TRBV19	NA	NA	TRBJ2-7	CASSISGFYEQYF	TGTGCCAGTAGTATCTCCGGGTTCTACGAGCAGTACTTC